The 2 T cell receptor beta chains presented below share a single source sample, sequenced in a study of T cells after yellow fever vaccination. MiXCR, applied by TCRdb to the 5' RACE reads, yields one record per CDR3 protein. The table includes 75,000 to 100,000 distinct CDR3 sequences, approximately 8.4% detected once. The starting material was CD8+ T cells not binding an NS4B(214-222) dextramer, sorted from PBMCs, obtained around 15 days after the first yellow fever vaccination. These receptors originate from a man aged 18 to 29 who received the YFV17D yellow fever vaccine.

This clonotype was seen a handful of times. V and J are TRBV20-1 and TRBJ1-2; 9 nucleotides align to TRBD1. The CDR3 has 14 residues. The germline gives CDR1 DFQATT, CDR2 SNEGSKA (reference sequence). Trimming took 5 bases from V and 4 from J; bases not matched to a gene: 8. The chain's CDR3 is CSAQGTGNGYGYTF. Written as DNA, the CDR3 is TGCAGTGCTCAGGGGACAGGGAACGGCTATGGCTACACCTTC.

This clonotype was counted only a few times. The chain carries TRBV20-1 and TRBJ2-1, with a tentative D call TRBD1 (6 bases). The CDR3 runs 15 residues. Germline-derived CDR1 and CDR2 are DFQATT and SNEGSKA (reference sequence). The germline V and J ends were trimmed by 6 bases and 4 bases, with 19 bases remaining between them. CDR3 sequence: CSAPTPDRAYNEQFF. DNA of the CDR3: TGCAGTGCCCCCACCCCGGACAGAGCATACAATGAGCAGTTCTTC.